This entry lists 11 T cell receptor beta chains sequenced from one sample in a study of blood T cells in healthy people across ages (dated by TCRdb to 2014 to 2015). The protocol used for the library was 5' RACE. The sample was run on an Illumina HiSeq 2500. A second about 6 to 11 cycle PCR used a sample-barcoded 5' primer and a J-beta primer mix. The public sequencing data were trimmed at Q25 with fastp and processed into clonotypes with MiXCR by TCRdb, which kept only in-frame beta chains. Each CDR3 protein appears once, grouped with its most common genes and DNA. The sample table lists some 790,000 distinct CDR3 sequences, around 26% of them with a count of one. The top ten constitute roughly 17% of the sample. Material for sequencing was blood. The receptors stem from an elderly woman in good health.

This clonotype was recorded at least ten times. V is TRBV28 and J is TRBJ2-5; unclear D gene. The CDR3 totals 11 residues. V was pared by 7 bases and J by 5 bases, with 8 bases between. Germline loops: CDR1 MDHEN, CDR2 SYDVKM. DNA of the CDR3: TGTGCCAGCACCCACGAGGAGACCCAGTACTTC. Its protein product is CASTHEETQYF.

As to this clonotype: With a much larger clone just one base away, this may be a read error. The chain is built from TRBV6-2 or TRBV6-3 and TRBJ2-5; 10 bases are a match to TRBD1. The J call may not be correct, given that the DNA end is closer to TRBJ2-7. Germline lookup yields CDR1 MNHEY and CDR2 SVGEGT. The length of the CDR3 is 15 residues. This chain's CDR3 is CVSSLGTGVEGEQYF. The CDR3 DNA follows: TGTGTCAGCAGCCTCGGGACAGGGGTCGAGGGCGAGCAGTACTTC.

This clonotype was picked up a small number of times. A read error may explain this, as a much larger clone is one base away. The chain uses TRBV20-1 and TRBJ2-3; a possible D gene is TRBD1 (6 bases). The V end was cut by 5 bases, the J end by 1 base, with 19 bases between. Germline CDR1 DFQATT, CDR2 SNEGSKA (reference sequence). The CDR3 totals 16 residues. CDR3 bases: TGCAGTGCTGGAAACATCGGGGCAGGGGGCACAGATACGCAGTATTTT. It translates to CSAGNIGAGGTDTQYF.

V and J are TRBV6-6 and TRBJ2-5; TRBD2 aligns across 11 bases. Trimming cost V 5 bases and J 13 bases; bases outside gene matches: 15. The CDR3 is 15 residues long. Germline CDR1 is MNHNY and CDR2 is SVGAGI (reference sequence). This CDR3 is CASSVSGGGQESRYF. CDR3 sequence (DNA): TGTGCCAGCAGTGTTAGCGGGGGGGGGCAAGAGTCCCGGTACTTC.

This clonotype occurred many times. The genes are TRBV30 and TRBJ1-1, with D perhaps TRBD1 (6 bases). The CDR3 covers 15 residues. V was clipped by 3 bases and J by 4 bases, with 18 bases between them. Germline CDR1 is GTSNPN and CDR2 is SVGIG (reference sequence). The CDR3 DNA is TGTGCCTGGAGCCGACCTACAGGGTTTAGCACTGAAGCTTTCTTT. Residues: CAWSRPTGFSTEAFF.

This clonotype was seen many times. The chain carries TRBV20-1 and TRBJ2-5; 9 bases map to TRBD1. Germline V gives CDR1 DFQATT, CDR2 SNEGSKA (reference sequence). There are 12 residues in the CDR3. V trimming: 8 bases; J trimming: 5 bases; junction bases outside the gene matches: 6. CDR3 amino acids: CSPDRGSETQYF. CDR3 DNA: TGCAGTCCGGACAGGGGATCTGAGACCCAGTACTTC.

Details on this clonotype: Its ends do not fully match the called genes, so a read error is possible. The chain joins TRBV12-3 or TRBV12-4 to TRBJ2-3; D gene unclear. The CDR3 spans 15 residues. CDR3 bases: TGTGCCAGCAGTTTCGGCAGACTTAGAGCAGATGCGCAGTATTTT. Translation: CASSFGRLRADAQYF.

This clonotype has a count of ten or more. The V and J genes are TRBV10-3 and TRBJ1-6, with a tentative D call TRBD1 (5 bases). This CDR3 has 13 amino acids. CDR1 is ENHRY, CDR2 SYGVKD, per germline. Trimming took 2 bases from V and 7 from J, leaving 6 bases between them. CDR3 protein: CAISEDSNSPLHF. The CDR3 region has the DNA TGTGCCATCAGTGAGGACAGCAATTCACCCCTCCACTTT.

This clonotype was seen repeatedly, ten times or more. The chain uses TRBV10-3 and TRBJ1-5; D uncertain. Germline V gene sequence: CDR1 ENHRY, CDR2 SYGVKD. Trimming pared 3 bases from V and 4 bases from J, leaving 7 bases between. The CDR3 contains 13 residues. Here the CDR3 reads CAISDGANQPQHF. CDR3 DNA: TGTGCCATCAGTGACGGTGCGAATCAGCCCCAGCATTTT.

The chain couples TRBV11-2 to TRBJ1-1; 8 bases are a match to TRBD1. This CDR3 is built from 14 residues. Germline V gene sequence: CDR1 SGHAT, CDR2 FQNNGV. After removal of 5 bases from V and 5 bases from J, the junction contained 7 bases not matched to a gene. Written as DNA, the CDR3 is TGTGCCAGCAGCCCTCTAACAGGGGGGACTGAAGCTTTCTTT. Translation: CASSPLTGGTEAFF.

This clonotype was counted at least ten times. The chain uses TRBV4-3 and TRBJ2-7, with a tentative D call TRBD1 (5 bases). The DNA end favors TRBJ2-5, so the J call may be wrong. The CDR3 has 15 amino acids. Germline assignment: CDR1 LGHNA and CDR2 YSLEER. The CDR3 protein is CASSQALNWGQTQYF. The CDR3 coding sequence is TGCGCCAGCAGCCAAGCCCTAAACTGGGGCCAGACCCAGTACTTC.